The 3 T cell receptor beta chains reported below all come from one sample, sequenced in a study of diagnostic markers for celiac disease. Following a re-call of the reads, TCRdb has one entry per CDR3 protein and lacks DNA. The sample totals around 3,500 distinct CDR3 sequences. The sequencing input was either unsorted cells or a sorted T cell fraction (not recorded which). These receptors all stem from a human donor. This table probably holds off-target reads from a library built for another chain.

The V and J genes are TRBV7-2 and TRBJ2-1; TCRdb's D call, TRBD2, is unchecked because there is no DNA. This CDR3 region has 18 residues. Germline CDR1 is SGHTA and CDR2 is FQGNSA. The CDR3 region is CASRSILTPGLAANEQFF.

This clonotype is classed as medium-sized by frequency. The chain employs TRBV29-1 and TRBJ1-2. The CDR3 contains 16 residues. Per the germline V gene, CDR1 is SQVTM and CDR2 is ANQGSEA. CDR3 in amino acids: CSVPGVGSESRRGYTF.

The chain combines TRBV7-3 with TRBJ1-1. In germline, CDR1 is SGHTA, CDR2 FQGTGA. CDR3 length: 13 amino acids. This chain's CDR3 is CASGRQGNTEAFF. Together with reference TRBV7-3 and TRBJ1-1, the CDR3 gives the full variable domain: GAGVSQTPSNKVTEKGKYVELRCDPISGHTALYWYRQSLGQGPEFLIYFQGTGAADDSGLPNDRFFAVRPEGSVSTLKIQRTERGDSAVYLCASGRQGNTEAFFGQGTRLTVV.